This T cell receptor (beta chain) is drawn from a study of identical twins. General study findings and limits: Abundant beta clonotypes from cord blood had fewer insertions, unlike memory repertoires, which showed none. Those out-of-frame alpha sequences shared by twins showed an excess of low generation probability. Weaker excess sharing between twins was seen in beta out-of-frame sequences.

Template switching created a universal primer site, and the cDNA included unique molecular identifiers. TCRdb processed the 5' RACE reads anew with MiXCR; each CDR3 protein has one entry. Of fewer than 550,000 distinct CDR3 sequences listed, 13% to 15% are singletons. This clonotype was counted only a few times. The antigen is not known. Germline CDR1 is MNHEY and CDR2 is SVGEGT. V was cut by 5 bases and J by 7 bases, with 15 bases left in between. The CDR3 length is 13 residues. The sample was also linked to a second study, of yellow fever vaccine responses in identical twins.

This receptor was taken from a woman between 18 and 30 years old in good health. Sequenced material: CD4+ T cells sorted from blood. The chain links TRBV6-2 or TRBV6-3 to TRBJ2-7; no reliable D call. CDR3 in amino acids: CASSTSDFWEQYF. The CDR3 DNA sequence: TGTGCCAGCAGTACGTCAGACTTTTGGGAGCAGTACTTC.